This T cell receptor beta chain was recorded in a study of tissue T cells after allogeneic stem cell transplantation. Germline CDR1 is LNHNV and CDR2 is YYDKDF (reference sequence). The ends were cut back, 0 bases at V and 5 bases at J, with 8 bases in the middle. CDR3 size: 14 residues. Points from the study as a whole: Shared clones across patients were few; motif clustering revealed tissue-specific shared signatures.

This clone is a singleton in its sample. As yet, its antigen is unknown. Produced via immunoSEQ multiplex PCR; TCRdb's table is partial and in-frame only. The sample carries 25,000 or so clones, roughly nine tenths recorded once. Sequenced here: blood, sampled before transplantation. The TCR was taken from a male donor aged 60 or over who later had graft-versus-host disease after an allogeneic stem cell transplant. This chain joins TRBV15 and TRBJ2-1; D unresolved. CDR3 bases: TGTGCCACCAGCAGAGATCCCACAAACAATGAGCAGTTCTTC. Protein: CATSRDPTNNEQFF.